These T cell receptor beta chains were read from a single sample in a study of shared clonotypes between healthy human individuals. Clones were sequenced by immunoSEQ multiplex PCR, and TCRdb holds only the in-frame ones, with some missing. The sample has fewer than 3 million clones; roughly 90% are singletons. Sequenced: naive CD4+ T cells from PBMCs. Receptors originate from a man aged 18 to 30 in good health. Some clones in this sample may be carry-over from other donors' samples. CDR3s include the opening cysteine and the closing phenylalanine or tryptophan. Each record gives: CDR3 length, J gene, V gene, CDR3 protein.

CDR3 length: 13
J gene: TRBJ2-7
V gene: TRBV7-9
CDR3 protein: CASSFGLAGEQYF

CDR3 length: 17
J gene: TRBJ1-5
V gene: TRBV7-3
CDR3 protein: CASSTTTGRRDNQPQHF

CDR3 length: 14
J gene: TRBJ2-1
V gene: TRBV6-5
CDR3 protein: CASSPHGPTGEQFF

CDR3 length: 10
J gene: TRBJ2-7
V gene: TRBV20-1
CDR3 protein: CSASALLQYF

CDR3 length: 14
J gene: TRBJ1-5
V gene: TRBV27
CDR3 protein: CASSLWRNNQPQHF

CDR3 length: 14
J gene: TRBJ1-2
V gene: TRBV7-2
CDR3 protein: CASSPERGTYGYTF

CDR3 length: 16
J gene: TRBJ2-7
V gene: TRBV28
CDR3 protein: CASSLTPGQGGYEQYF

CDR3 length: 16
J gene: TRBJ2-3
V gene: TRBV5-1
CDR3 protein: CASSFGLAGTTDTQYF

CDR3 length: 15
J gene: TRBJ2-5
V gene: TRBV28
CDR3 protein: CASGVGLATQETQYF

CDR3 length: 13
J gene: TRBJ2-1
V gene: TRBV5-1
CDR3 protein: CASSTRTSNEQFF

CDR3 length: 14
J gene: TRBJ1-1
V gene: TRBV7-9
CDR3 protein: CASSLTSRNTEAFF

CDR3 length: 13
J gene: TRBJ1-1
V gene: TRBV29-1
CDR3 protein: CSAGQRMNTEAFF

CDR3 length: 15
J gene: TRBJ2-1
V gene: TRBV15
CDR3 protein: CATSGGLAIYNEQFF

CDR3 length: 18
J gene: TRBJ2-2
V gene: TRBV27
CDR3 protein: CASSLHGVGFRDTGELFF

CDR3 length: 15
J gene: TRBJ2-7
V gene: TRBV9
CDR3 protein: CASSDGTSGPYEQYF

CDR3 length: 13
J gene: TRBJ2-1
V gene: TRBV4-2
CDR3 protein: CASSQVPGVEQFF

CDR3 length: 13
J gene: TRBJ1-2
V gene: TRBV7-2
CDR3 protein: CASSLEAAYGYTF

CDR3 length: 13
J gene: TRBJ2-7
V gene: TRBV6-1
CDR3 protein: CASSVTRFYEQYF

CDR3 length: 14
J gene: TRBJ1-1
V gene: TRBV6-5
CDR3 protein: CASSYSGQGYEAFF

CDR3 length: 14
J gene: TRBJ2-1
V gene: TRBV18
CDR3 protein: CASSPLAGDNEQFF

CDR3 length: 18
J gene: TRBJ2-6
V gene: TRBV11-2
CDR3 protein: CASSSPRDRGPGANVLTF

CDR3 length: 15
J gene: TRBJ2-5
V gene: TRBV18
CDR3 protein: CASSPGAGYQETQYF

CDR3 length: 12
J gene: TRBJ1-1
V gene: TRBV6-5
CDR3 protein: CASSSAGKRAFF

CDR3 length: 13
J gene: TRBJ1-1
V gene: TRBV29-1
CDR3 protein: CSVGQGGGTEAFF

CDR3 length: 14
J gene: TRBJ2-3
V gene: TRBV5-1
CDR3 protein: CASSSGQGPDTQYF

CDR3 length: 14
J gene: TRBJ1-5
V gene: TRBV5-1
CDR3 protein: CASSSGLSNQPQHF

CDR3 length: 15
J gene: TRBJ2-3
V gene: TRBV29-1
CDR3 protein: CSVAPRGITTDTQYF

CDR3 length: 14
J gene: TRBJ1-2
V gene: TRBV28
CDR3 protein: CASSLVGIPYGYTF

CDR3 length: 10
J gene: TRBJ2-7
V gene: TRBV6-6
CDR3 protein: CASRGYEQYF

CDR3 length: 14
J gene: TRBJ1-2
V gene: TRBV5-1
CDR3 protein: CASSLPGPNYGYTF

CDR3 length: 12
J gene: TRBJ2-3
V gene: TRBV2
CDR3 protein: CASSEGTDTQYF

CDR3 length: 21
J gene: TRBJ2-7
V gene: TRBV28
CDR3 protein: CASSLALQGLAGGHVAYEQYF

CDR3 length: 13
J gene: TRBJ2-7
V gene: TRBV30
CDR3 protein: CAWSSGVLYEQYF

CDR3 length: 15
J gene: TRBJ2-7
V gene: TRBV6-1
CDR3 protein: CASTHTVVPGYEQYF

CDR3 length: 14
J gene: TRBJ2-3
V gene: TRBV5-6
CDR3 protein: CASSSGPTTDTQYF